This TCR beta chain was obtained from a study of blood T cell repertoires in COVID-19. Germline lookup yields CDR1 LNHNV and CDR2 YYDKDF (reference sequence). Trimming took 0 bases from V and 5 from J, leaving 13 bases between them. The CDR3 is 15 residues long. Data came from immunoSEQ multiplex PCR; TCRdb stores just in-frame clones and leaves some out. Of 290,000 or so clones listed, around 89% are singletons. The sequencing input was PBMCs or T cells enriched from blood (not recorded which). The receptor's source is a woman younger than 30 with acute COVID-19. The chain recombines TRBV15 with TRBJ2-5, with a possible D match to TRBD2 (7 bases). CDR3 coding DNA: TGTGCCACCAGCAGAGATAGGGGGAGGGGTGAGACCCAGTACTTC. Its translation: CATSRDRGRGETQYF. Full variable domain (missing parts from reference TRBV15 and TRBJ2-5): DAMVIQNPRYQVTQFGKPVTLSCSQTLNHNVMYWYQQKSSQAPKLLFHYYDKDFNNEADTPDNFQSRRPNTSFCFLDIRSPGLGDTAMYLCATSRDRGRGETQYFGPGTRLLVL.